Here is one T cell receptor (beta chain) with its context. Its antigen is unidentified. The sample belongs to a study of T-cell memory formation after mild COVID-19. One entry per CDR3 protein results from TCRdb running MiXCR on the 5' RACE reads. The data hold 400,000 to 450,000 distinct CDR3 sequences, with about 20% observed a single time. Study-wide results and caveats: CD8+ contracting clones occupied EMRA, while CD4+ ones occupied mainly CM and EM. Clonal second-wave expansions that peaked on day 37 had unconfirmed SARS-CoV-2 specificity.

The CDR3 covers 12 residues. Looked up from germline, CDR1 is DFQATT and CDR2 is SNEGSKA (reference sequence). V lost 5 bases to trimming and J lost 5 bases, with 10 bases between them. The sample taken for sequencing was PBMCs or a T cell subset sorted from them (not recorded which). V gene TRBV20-1 combines with J gene TRBJ1-5; TRBD1 might be the D (5 bases). The receptor comes from a man aged 18 to 29 who had mild COVID-19 (a few samples of this study predate the infection). Cell type and time point are not known. CDR3 amino acids: CSALGGDQPQHF. The CDR3 nucleotides read TGCAGTGCTCTGGGGGGGGATCAGCCCCAGCATTTT.